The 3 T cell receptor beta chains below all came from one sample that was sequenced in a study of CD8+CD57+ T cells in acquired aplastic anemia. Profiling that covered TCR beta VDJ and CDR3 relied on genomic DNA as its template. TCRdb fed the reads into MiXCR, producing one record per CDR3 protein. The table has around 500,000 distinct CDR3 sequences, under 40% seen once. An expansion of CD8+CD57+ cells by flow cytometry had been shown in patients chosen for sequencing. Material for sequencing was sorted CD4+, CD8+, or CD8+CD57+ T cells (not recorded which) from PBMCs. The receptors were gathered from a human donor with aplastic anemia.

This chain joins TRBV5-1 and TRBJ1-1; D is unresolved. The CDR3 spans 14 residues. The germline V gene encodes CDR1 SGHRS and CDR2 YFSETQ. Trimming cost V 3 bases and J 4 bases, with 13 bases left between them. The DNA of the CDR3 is TGCGCCAGCAGCTCTTCGGTTGGAAGCACTGAAGCTTTCTTT. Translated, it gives CASSSSVGSTEAFF.

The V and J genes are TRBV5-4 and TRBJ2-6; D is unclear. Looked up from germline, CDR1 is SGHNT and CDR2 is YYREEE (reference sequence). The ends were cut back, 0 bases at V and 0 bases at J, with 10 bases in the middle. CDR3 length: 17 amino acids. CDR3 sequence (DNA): TGTGCCAGCAGCTTGGCTGGCGTACACTCTGGGGCCAACGTCCTGACTTTC. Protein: CASSLAGVHSGANVLTF.

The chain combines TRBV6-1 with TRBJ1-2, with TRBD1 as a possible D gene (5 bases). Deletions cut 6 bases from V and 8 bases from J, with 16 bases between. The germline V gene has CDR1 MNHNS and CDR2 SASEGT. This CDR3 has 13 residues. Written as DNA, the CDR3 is TGTGCCAGCAGAAAGGGGACTTCCGCCGGCTACACCTTC. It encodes CASRKGTSAGYTF.